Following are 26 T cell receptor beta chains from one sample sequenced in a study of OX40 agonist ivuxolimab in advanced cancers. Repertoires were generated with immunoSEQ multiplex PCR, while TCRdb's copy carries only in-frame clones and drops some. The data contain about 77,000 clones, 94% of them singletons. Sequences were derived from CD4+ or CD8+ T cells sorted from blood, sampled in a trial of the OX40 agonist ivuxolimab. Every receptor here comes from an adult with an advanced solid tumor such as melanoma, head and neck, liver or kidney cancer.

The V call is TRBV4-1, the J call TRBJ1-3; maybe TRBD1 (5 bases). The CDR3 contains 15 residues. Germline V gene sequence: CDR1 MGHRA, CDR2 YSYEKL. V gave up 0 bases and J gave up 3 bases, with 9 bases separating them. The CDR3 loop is CASSQDLGLGNTIYF. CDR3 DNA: TGCGCCAGCAGCCAAGATTTGGGGCTTGGAAACACCATATATTTT.

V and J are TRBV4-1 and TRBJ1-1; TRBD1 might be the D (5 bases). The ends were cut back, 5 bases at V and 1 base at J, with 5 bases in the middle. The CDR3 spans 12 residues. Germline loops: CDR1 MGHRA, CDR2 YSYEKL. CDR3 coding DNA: TGCGCCAGCAGCGGGGGGAACACTGAAGCTTTCTTT. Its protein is CASSGGNTEAFF.

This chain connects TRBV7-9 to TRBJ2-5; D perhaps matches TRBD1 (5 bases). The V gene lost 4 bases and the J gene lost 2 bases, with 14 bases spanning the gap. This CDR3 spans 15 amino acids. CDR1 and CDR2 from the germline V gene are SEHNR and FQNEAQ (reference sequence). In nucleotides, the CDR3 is TGTGCCAGCAGCTCCAGGGAAATGGAACAAGAGACCCAGTACTTC. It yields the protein CASSSREMEQETQYF.

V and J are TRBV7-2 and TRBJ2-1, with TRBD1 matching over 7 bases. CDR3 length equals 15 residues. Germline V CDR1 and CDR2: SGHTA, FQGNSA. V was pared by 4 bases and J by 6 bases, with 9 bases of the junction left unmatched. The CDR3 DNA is TGTGCCAGCAGCTGGTCCGGGACAGCCCCCAATGAGCAGTTCTTC. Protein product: CASSWSGTAPNEQFF. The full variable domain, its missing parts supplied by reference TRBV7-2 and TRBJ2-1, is GAGVSQSPSNKVTEKGKDVELRCDPISGHTALYWYRQSLGQGLEFLIYFQGNSAPDKSGLPSDRFSAERTGGSVSTLTIQRTQQEDSAVYLCASSWSGTAPNEQFFGPGTRLTVL.

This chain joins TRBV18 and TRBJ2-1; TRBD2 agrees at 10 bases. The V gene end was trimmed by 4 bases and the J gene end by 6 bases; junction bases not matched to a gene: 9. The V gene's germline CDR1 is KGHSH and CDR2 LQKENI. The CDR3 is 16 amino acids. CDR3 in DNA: TGTGCCAGCTCACGTCGACTAGCGGGCAGGAGCAATGAGCAGTTCTTC. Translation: CASSRRLAGRSNEQFF.

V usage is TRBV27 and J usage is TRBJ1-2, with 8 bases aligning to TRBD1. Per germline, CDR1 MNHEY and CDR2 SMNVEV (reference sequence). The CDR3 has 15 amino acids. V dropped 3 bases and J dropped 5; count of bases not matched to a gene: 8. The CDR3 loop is CASSLDSTGDYGYTF. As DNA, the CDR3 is TGTGCCAGCAGTTTGGATTCGACAGGGGATTATGGCTACACCTTC.

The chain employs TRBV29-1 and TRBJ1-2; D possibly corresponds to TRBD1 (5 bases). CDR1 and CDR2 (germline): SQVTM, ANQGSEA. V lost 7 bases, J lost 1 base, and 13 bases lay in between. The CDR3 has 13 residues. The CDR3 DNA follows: TGCAGCGGGGTGGGGCAGGATAACTATGGCTACACCTTC. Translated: CSGVGQDNYGYTF.

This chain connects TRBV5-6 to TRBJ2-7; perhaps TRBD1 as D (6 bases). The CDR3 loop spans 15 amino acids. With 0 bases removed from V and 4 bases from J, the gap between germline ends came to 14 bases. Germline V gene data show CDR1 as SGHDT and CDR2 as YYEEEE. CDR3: CASSLEGQGFYEQYF. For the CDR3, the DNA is TGTGCCAGCAGCTTGGAGGGTCAGGGGTTTTACGAGCAGTACTTC. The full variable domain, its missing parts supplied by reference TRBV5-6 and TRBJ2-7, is DAGVTQSPTHLIKTRGQQVTLRCSPKSGHDTVSWYQQALGQGPQFIFQYYEEEERQRGNFPDRFSGHQFPNYSSELNVNALLLGDSALYLCASSLEGQGFYEQYFGPGTRLTVT.

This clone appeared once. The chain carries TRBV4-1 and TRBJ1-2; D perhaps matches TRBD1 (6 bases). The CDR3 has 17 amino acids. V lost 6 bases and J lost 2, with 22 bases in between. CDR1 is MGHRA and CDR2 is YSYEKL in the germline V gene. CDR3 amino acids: CASRPPGGAGSNYGYTF. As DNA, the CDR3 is TGCGCCAGCAGACCCCCGGGGGGGGCAGGGTCAAACTATGGCTACACCTTC.

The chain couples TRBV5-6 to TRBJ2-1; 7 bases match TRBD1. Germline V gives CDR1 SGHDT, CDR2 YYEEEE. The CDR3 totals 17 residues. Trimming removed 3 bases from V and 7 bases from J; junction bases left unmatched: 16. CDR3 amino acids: CASSWGVDRVFGNEQFF. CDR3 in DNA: TGTGCCAGCAGCTGGGGAGTCGACAGGGTATTTGGTAATGAGCAGTTCTTC. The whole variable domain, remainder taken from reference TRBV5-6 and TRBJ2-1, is DAGVTQSPTHLIKTRGQQVTLRCSPKSGHDTVSWYQQALGQGPQFIFQYYEEEERQRGNFPDRFSGHQFPNYSSELNVNALLLGDSALYLCASSWGVDRVFGNEQFFGPGTRLTVL.

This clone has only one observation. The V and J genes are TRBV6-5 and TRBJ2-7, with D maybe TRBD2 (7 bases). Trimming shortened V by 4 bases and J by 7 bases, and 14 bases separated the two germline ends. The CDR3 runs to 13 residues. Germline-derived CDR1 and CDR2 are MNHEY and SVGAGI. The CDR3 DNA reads TGTGCCAGCAGTTTGGGGGGGGGCCGGGAGCAGTACTTC. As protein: CASSLGGGREQYF.

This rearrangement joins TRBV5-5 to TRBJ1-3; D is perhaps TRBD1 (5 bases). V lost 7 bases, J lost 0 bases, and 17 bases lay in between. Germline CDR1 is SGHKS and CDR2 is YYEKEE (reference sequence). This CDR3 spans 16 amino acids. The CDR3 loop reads CASRGWEPHSGNTIYF. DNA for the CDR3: TGTGCCAGCCGGGGGTGGGAGCCCCACTCTGGAAACACCATATATTTT.

The DNA for the CDR3 is TGCAGCGTTGAAGACGGACAGGGTCTAGATGGCTACACCTTC. Its translation: CSVEDGQGLDGYTF. V is TRBV29-1 and J is TRBJ1-2; the match to TRBD1 covers 8 bases. This CDR3 has 14 residues. Looked up from germline, CDR1 is SQVTM and CDR2 is ANQGSEA. Trimming took 0 bases from V and 6 from J; bases not matched to a gene: 6.

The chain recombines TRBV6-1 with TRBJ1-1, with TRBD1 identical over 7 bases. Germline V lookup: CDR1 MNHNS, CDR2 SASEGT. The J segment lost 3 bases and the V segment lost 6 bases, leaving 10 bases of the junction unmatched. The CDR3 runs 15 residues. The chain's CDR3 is CASSSRQGADTEAFF. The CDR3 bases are TGTGCCAGCAGCTCCCGACAGGGTGCAGACACTGAAGCTTTCTTT.

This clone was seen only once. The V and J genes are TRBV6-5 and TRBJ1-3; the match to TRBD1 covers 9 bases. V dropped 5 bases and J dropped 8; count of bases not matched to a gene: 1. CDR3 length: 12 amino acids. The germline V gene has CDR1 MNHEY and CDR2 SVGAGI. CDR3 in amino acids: CASSTGGHTIYF. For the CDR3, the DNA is TGTGCCAGCAGTACAGGGGGCCACACCATATATTTT.

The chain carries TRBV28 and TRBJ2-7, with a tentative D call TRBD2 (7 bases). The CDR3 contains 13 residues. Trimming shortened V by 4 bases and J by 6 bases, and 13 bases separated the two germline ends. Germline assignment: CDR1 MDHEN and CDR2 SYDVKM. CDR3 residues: CASSSRGAIEQYF. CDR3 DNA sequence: TGTGCCAGCAGTTCCCGGGGGGCTATCGAGCAGTACTTC.

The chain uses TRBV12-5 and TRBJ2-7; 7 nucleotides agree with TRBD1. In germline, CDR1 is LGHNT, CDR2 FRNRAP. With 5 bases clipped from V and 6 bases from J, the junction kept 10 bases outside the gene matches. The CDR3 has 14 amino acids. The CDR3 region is CASGLGTVFLEQYF. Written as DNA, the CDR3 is TGTGCTAGTGGTCTCGGGACAGTATTTCTCGAGCAGTACTTC.

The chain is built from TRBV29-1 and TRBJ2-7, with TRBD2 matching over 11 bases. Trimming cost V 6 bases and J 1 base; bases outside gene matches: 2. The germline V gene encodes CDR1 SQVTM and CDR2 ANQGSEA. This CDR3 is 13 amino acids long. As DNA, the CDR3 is TGCAGCGTGGCTAGCGGGGGGTCCTACGAGCAGTACTTC. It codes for CSVASGGSYEQYF.

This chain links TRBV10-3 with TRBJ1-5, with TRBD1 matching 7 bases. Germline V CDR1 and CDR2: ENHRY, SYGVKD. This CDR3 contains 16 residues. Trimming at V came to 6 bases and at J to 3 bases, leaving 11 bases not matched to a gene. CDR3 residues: CAIRIESDRVNQPQHF. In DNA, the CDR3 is TGTGCCATCAGGATCGAATCTGACAGGGTCAATCAGCCCCAGCATTTT.

In nucleotides, the CDR3 is TGTGCCAGCAGTTTACGATTCACCCCCTCACAGGGGATCCCCCTCTCCTACGAGCAGTACTTC. It yields the protein CASSLRFTPSQGIPLSYEQYF. This chain connects TRBV28 to TRBJ2-7; 7 nucleotides align to TRBD1. CDR1 and CDR2 from the germline V gene are MDHEN and SYDVKM. CDR3 length: 21 residues. The J segment lost 0 bases and the V segment lost 2 bases, leaving 22 bases of the junction unmatched.

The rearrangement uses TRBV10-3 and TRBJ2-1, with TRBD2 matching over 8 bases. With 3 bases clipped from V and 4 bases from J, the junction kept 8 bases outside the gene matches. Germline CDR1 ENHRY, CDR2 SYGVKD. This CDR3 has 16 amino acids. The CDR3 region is CAISDPERERYNEQFF. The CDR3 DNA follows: TGTGCCATCAGTGACCCGGAGCGGGAGCGGTACAATGAGCAGTTCTTC.

CDR3 protein: CASSERIGTDSYNEQFF. CDR3 sequence (DNA): TGTGCCAGCAGTGAAAGGATAGGGACGGACTCCTACAATGAGCAGTTCTTC. J is TRBJ2-1 and V is TRBV25-1; D may correspond to TRBD1 or TRBD2 (5 bases each). V lost 2 bases and J lost 0, with 14 bases in between. This CDR3 has 17 residues. The germline gives CDR1 MGHDK, CDR2 SYGVNS.

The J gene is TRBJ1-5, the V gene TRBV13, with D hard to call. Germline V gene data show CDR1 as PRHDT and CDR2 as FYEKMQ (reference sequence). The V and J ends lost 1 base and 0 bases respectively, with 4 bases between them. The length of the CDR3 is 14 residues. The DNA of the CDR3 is TGTGCCAGCAGCTTAGTGGGTAGCAATCAGCCCCAGCATTTT. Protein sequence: CASSLVGSNQPQHF.

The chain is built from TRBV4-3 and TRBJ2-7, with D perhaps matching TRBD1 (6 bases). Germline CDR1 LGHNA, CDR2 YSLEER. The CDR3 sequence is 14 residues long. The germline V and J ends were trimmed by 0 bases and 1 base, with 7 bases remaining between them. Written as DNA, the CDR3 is TGCGCCAGCAGCCAAGAGGACAGTTCCTACGAGCAGTACTTC. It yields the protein CASSQEDSSYEQYF.

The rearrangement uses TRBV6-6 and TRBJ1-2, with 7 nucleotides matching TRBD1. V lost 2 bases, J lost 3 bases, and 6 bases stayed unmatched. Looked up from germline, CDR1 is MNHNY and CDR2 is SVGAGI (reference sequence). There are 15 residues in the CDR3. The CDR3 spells CASSYGRGPHYGYTF. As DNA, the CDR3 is TGTGCCAGCAGTTACGGGAGGGGGCCCCACTATGGCTACACCTTC.

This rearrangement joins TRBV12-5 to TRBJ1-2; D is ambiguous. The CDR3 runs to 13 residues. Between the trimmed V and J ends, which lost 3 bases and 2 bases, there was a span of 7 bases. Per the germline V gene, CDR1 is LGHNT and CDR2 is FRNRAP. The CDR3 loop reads CASGFSENYGYTF. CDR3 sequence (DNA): TGTGCTAGTGGTTTCTCAGAAAACTATGGCTACACCTTC.